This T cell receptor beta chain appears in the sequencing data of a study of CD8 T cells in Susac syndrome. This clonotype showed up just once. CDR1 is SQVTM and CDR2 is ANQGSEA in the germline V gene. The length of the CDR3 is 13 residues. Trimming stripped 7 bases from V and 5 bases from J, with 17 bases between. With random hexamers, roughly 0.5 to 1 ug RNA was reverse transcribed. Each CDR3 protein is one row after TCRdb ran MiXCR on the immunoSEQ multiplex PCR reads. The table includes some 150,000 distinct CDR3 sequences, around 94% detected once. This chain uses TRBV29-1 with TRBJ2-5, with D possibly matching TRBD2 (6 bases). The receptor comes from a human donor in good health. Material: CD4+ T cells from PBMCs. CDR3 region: CSAFGGVRETQYF. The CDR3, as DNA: TGCAGCGCCTTTGGAGGGGTGAGGGAGACCCAGTACTTC.